Listed below are T cell receptor beta chains from one sample, sequenced in a study of patients and donors after allogeneic stem cell transplantation. Using its own MiXCR run on the RT-PCR reads, TCRdb lists one record per CDR3 protein. Seen here are some 880,000 distinct CDR3 sequences, roughly 17% observed once, and the top ten hold around 6%. The specimen was blood, either unsorted or a sorted T cell fraction (not recorded which). The receptor source for this set is a human donor who was either an allogeneic HSCT recipient or a stem cell or donor lymphocyte infusion donor (not recorded which). It is not recorded whose cells these are; they may come from a transplant donor. Each CDR3 is given with its conserved first and last residue. Clone size is stated in some rows and not others, as once, few, many or a class when expanded.

>TRBV18|few
CASSPYSTGLGNGANVLTF
>TRBV7-6|-
CASSFLGANQYF
>TRBV12-3/TRBV12-4|-
CASSQRGGRWRDTQYF
>TRBV12-3/TRBV12-4|-
CASSARDRGFLETQYF
>TRBV7-9|few
CASSHSSTDTQYF
>TRBV6-1|few
CASSTLRDRGSYEQYF
>TRBV12-3/TRBV12-4|-
CASSLRGAITDTQYF
>TRBV12-3/TRBV12-4|few
CASSFPGEAPEAFF
>TRBV5-1|few
CASSFQVMNTEAFF
>TRBV5-1|-
CASSLASGRENIQYF
>TRBV6-1|-
CASSNTGFGGSPLHF
>TRBV6-5|-
CASSYSMGPPYGYTF
>TRBV13|-
CASSSPRNLAKNIQYF
>TRBV12-3/TRBV12-4|-
CASSLGGPSAYYGYTF
>TRBV20-1|many
CSASDFNESSYEQYF
>TRBV20-1|few
CSARRAGLVYEQYF
>TRBV14|-
CASSQWIDRGGYNEQFF
>TRBV24-1|few
CATSDHPGLAGGPVREQFF
>TRBV5-1|few
CASSLVRQPTRYFF
>TRBV7-8|few
CASSLAISGRYYEQYF
>TRBV5-1|-
CASSLLAYTPDTQYF
>TRBV19|few
CASSIGLTSRNYGYTF